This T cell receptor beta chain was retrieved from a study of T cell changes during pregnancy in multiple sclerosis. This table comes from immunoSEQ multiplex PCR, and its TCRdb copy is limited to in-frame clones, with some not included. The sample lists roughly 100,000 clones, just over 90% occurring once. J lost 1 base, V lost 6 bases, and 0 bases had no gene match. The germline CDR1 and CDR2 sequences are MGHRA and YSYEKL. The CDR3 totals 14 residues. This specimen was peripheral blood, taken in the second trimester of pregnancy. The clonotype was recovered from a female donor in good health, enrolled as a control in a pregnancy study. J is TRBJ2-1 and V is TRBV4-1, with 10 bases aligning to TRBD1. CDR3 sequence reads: CASRDRGSYNEQFF. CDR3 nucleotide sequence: TGCGCCAGCAGGGACAGGGGGTCCTACAATGAGCAGTTCTTC.